The 4 T cell receptor beta chains below all came from one sample that was sequenced in a study of T-cell reconstitution after alpha-beta-depleted transplantation in children. Unique molecular identifiers featured in how the TCRbeta library was prepared. TCRdb used MiXCR to reprocess the PCR reads, holding one entry per CDR3 protein. This sample has under 60,000 distinct CDR3 sequences, with less than 6% found just once. The sequenced sample was PBMCs, mostly from graft donor cells, obtained 60 days after TCRalphabeta/CD19-depleted stem cell transplant. These receptors were collected from a female patient aged 2-15 years who had a stem cell transplant for aplastic anemia, so the T cells may come from the graft donor.

There are many counts of this clonotype. This rearrangement joins TRBV4-1 to TRBJ2-5, with D possibly TRBD2 on 6 matching bases. The germline V and J ends were trimmed by 0 bases and 1 base, with 12 bases remaining between them. This CDR3 comprises 16 residues. CDR1 MGHRA and CDR2 YSYEKL come from the germline V gene. The CDR3 here is CASSQDRRRGQETQYF. For the CDR3, the DNA is TGCGCCAGCAGCCAAGATCGGAGGCGGGGCCAAGAGACCCAGTACTTC.

This clonotype was counted many times. This chain joins TRBV28 and TRBJ2-7; the D gene is possibly TRBD2 (5 bases). The germline V gene encodes CDR1 MDHEN and CDR2 SYDVKM. The CDR3 runs to 11 residues. Trimming cost V 3 bases and J 6 bases, with 6 bases left between them. Here the CDR3 DNA reads TGTGCCAGCAGTTTTCGGGGCGAGCAGTACTTC. Its translation is CASSFRGEQYF.

This chain joins TRBV2 and TRBJ1-4; D gene uncertain. The CDR3 contains 14 residues. The V and J ends lost 4 bases and 0 bases respectively, with 6 bases between them. In germline, CDR1 is SNHLY, CDR2 FYNNEI. The CDR3: CASSGGATNEKLFF. The CDR3 DNA sequence: TGTGCCAGCAGTGGGGGAGCAACTAATGAAAAACTGTTTTTT.

This clonotype was counted many times. The CDR3 sequence is CSVVQAGSEKLFF. CDR3 sequence (DNA): TGCAGCGTCGTACAGGCCGGGAGTGAAAAACTGTTTTTT. V gene TRBV29-1 combines with J gene TRBJ1-4; possible D gene TRBD1, 5 bases. This CDR3 is 13 amino acids long. Looked up from germline, CDR1 is SQVTM and CDR2 is ANQGSEA. V lost 6 bases, J lost 7 bases, and 15 bases lay in between.